This passage covers 27 T cell receptor beta chains from one sample sequenced in a study of cytomegalovirus exposure and HLA in healthy donors (dated by TCRdb to about 2017). Library method: the immunoSEQ multiplex PCR assay. For the multiplex PCR, a mixture combining 60 forward primers for TCR Vbeta segments and 13 reverse primers for TCR Jbeta segments was used. TCRdb holds this immuneACCESS table with in-frame rearrangements only. Some clones are missing; in checked studies, unresolved V genes explain under half, and the rest has no known cause. This sample holds about 100,000 clones; about 80% were observed only once. The top ten constitute 7.3% of the sample. The specimen sequenced was PBMCs. Every receptor here comes from a man aged 25-40 years in good health and CMV-seronegative.

The chain is built from TRBV30 and TRBJ1-1; TRBD1 might be the D (5 bases). With 1 base removed from V and 8 bases from J, the gap between germline ends came to 8 bases. CDR3 length equals 11 residues. The V gene's germline CDR1 is GTSNPN and CDR2 SVGIG (reference sequence). DNA for the CDR3: TGTGCCTGGAGTGGGGGCTGGGAAGCTTTCTTT. Its translation is CAWSGGWEAFF.

The rearrangement uses TRBV6-1 and TRBJ2-3; D unresolved. The CDR3 covers 16 residues. Trimming took off 2 bases at V and 0 bases at J, with 12 bases between the two ends. Germline-derived CDR1 and CDR2 are MNHNS and SASEGT. In DNA form, the CDR3 reads TGTGCCAGCAGTGAAATGAGAGGATCCAGCACAGATACGCAGTATTTT. Translated: CASSEMRGSSTDTQYF.

This sequence joins TRBV18 and TRBJ2-2; no definite D call. Looked up from germline, CDR1 is KGHSH and CDR2 is LQKENI. The CDR3 has 14 amino acids. V was shortened by 4 bases and J by 5 bases, with 11 bases between the two germline ends. Here the CDR3 DNA reads TGTGCCAGCTCACTTGATCCTAGGACCGGGGAGCTGTTTTTT. Translated, it gives CASSLDPRTGELFF.

A few counts support this clone. V and J are TRBV4-3 and TRBJ1-5; 12 nucleotides match TRBD1. The CDR3 runs 17 residues. Germline V CDR1 and CDR2: LGHNA, YSLEER. V shed 3 bases, J shed 1 base, and the junction held 4 bases outside the gene matches. The CDR3 DNA reads TGCGCCAGCAGCCAGGGGACAGGGGGCGAGAGCAATCAGCCCCAGCATTTT. It encodes CASSQGTGGESNQPQHF.

In DNA, the CDR3 is TGTGCCAGTAGTTGGAGCGCGGGCCTCTATGGCTACACCTTC. This gives the protein CASSWSAGLYGYTF. This rearrangement joins TRBV19 to TRBJ1-2; no clear D. With 5 bases removed from V and 4 bases from J, the gap between germline ends came to 14 bases. Germline CDR1 reads LNHDA; CDR2 reads SQIVND (reference sequence). This CDR3 comprises 14 residues.

The chain joins TRBV7-3 to TRBJ2-2, with D maybe TRBD1 (5 bases). Germline V gene lookup returns CDR1 SGHTA and CDR2 FQGTGA. The CDR3 is made up of 15 amino acids. V lost 4 bases and J lost 1, with 10 bases in between. CDR3 residues: CASSSTVENTGELFF. Here the CDR3 DNA reads TGTGCCAGCAGCTCGACAGTAGAGAACACCGGGGAGCTGTTTTTT.

The rearrangement joins TRBV7-9 to TRBJ2-1, with 12 nucleotides matching TRBD2. V lost 7 bases and J lost 3; bases outside the gene matches: 7. Germline CDR1 SEHNR, CDR2 FQNEAQ (reference sequence). The CDR3 runs to 16 residues. CDR3 coding DNA: TGTGCCAGCATCCGGAGGACTAGCGGGGACTACAATGAGCAGTTCTTC. Amino acids: CASIRRTSGDYNEQFF.

V gene TRBV5-5 combines with J gene TRBJ2-5; D is possibly TRBD1 (6 bases). The V end lost 0 bases, the J end lost 1 base, and 7 bases lay between the germline ends. Germline V lookup: CDR1 SGHKS, CDR2 YYEKEE (reference sequence). The CDR3 has 14 residues. CDR3 residues: CASSLAQGQETQYF. CDR3 bases: TGTGCCAGCAGCTTGGCACAGGGCCAAGAGACCCAGTACTTC.

The V gene is TRBV12-5, the J gene TRBJ1-1; TRBD1 aligns across 10 bases. This CDR3 is built from 17 residues. V was clipped by 2 bases and J by 3 bases; unmatched bases: 9. From germline, CDR1 is LGHNT and CDR2 FRNRAP. CDR3 nucleotides: TGTGCTAGTGGTTTGTCCCGGACAGGGGGGATGGACACTGAAGCTTTCTTT. As protein: CASGLSRTGGMDTEAFF. Drawing the rest from reference TRBV12-5 and TRBJ1-1, the complete variable domain is DARVTQTPRHKVTEMGQEVTMRCQPILGHNTVFWYRQTMMQGLELLAYFRNRAPLDDSGMPKDRFSAEMPDATLATLKIQPSEPRDSAVYFCASGLSRTGGMDTEAFFGQGTRLTVV.

About this clone: Germline is not matched at one junction end, which may reflect a read error. The V call is TRBV13, the J call TRBJ2-5; D uncertain. Germline loops: CDR1 PRHDT, CDR2 FYEKMQ (reference sequence). CDR3 length: 12 amino acids. The CDR3 region is CASGLTQETQYF. The CDR3 DNA reads TGTGCCAGCGGCTTGACTCAAGAGACCCAGTACTTC. The complete variable domain, with remaining parts taken from reference TRBV13 and TRBJ2-5, reads AAGVIQSPRHLIKEKRETATLKCYPIPRHDTVYWYQQGPGQDPQFLISFYEKMQSDKGSIPDRFSAQQFSDYHSELNMSSLELGDSALYFCASGLTQETQYFGPGTRLLVL.

In this sample, this clone turned up a few times. The chain links TRBV6-5 to TRBJ1-6; D is unclear. Germline V gene sequence: CDR1 MNHEY, CDR2 SVGAGI. The CDR3 is 12 amino acids. V lost 6 bases, J lost 13 bases, and 13 bases lay in between. The CDR3: CASRRPLRPLHF. DNA of the CDR3: TGTGCCAGCAGGCGGCCTCTTCGGCCCCTCCACTTT.

This clone has only a few counts. The CDR3 nucleotides read TGTGCCAGCAGCTCCCCCAAGGAGACTAGGGTAAATGAGCAGTTCTTC. It specifies CASSSPKETRVNEQFF. The genes are TRBV7-9 and TRBJ2-1; D may be TRBD2 (6 bases). CDR1 is SEHNR and CDR2 is FQNEAQ in the germline V gene (reference sequence). The CDR3 contains 16 residues. Trimming took off 4 bases at V and 7 bases at J, with 20 bases between the two ends. Together with reference TRBV7-9 and TRBJ2-1, the CDR3 gives the full variable domain: DTGVSQNPRHKITKRGQNVTFRCDPISEHNRLYWYRQTLGQGPEFLTYFQNEAQLEKSRLLSDRFSAERPKGSFSTLEIQRTEQGDSAMYLCASSSPKETRVNEQFFGPGTRLTVL.

V gene TRBV9 combines with J gene TRBJ2-7; D uncertain. Germline values: CDR1 SGDLS, CDR2 YYNGEE. V was cut by 2 bases and J by 0 bases, with 9 bases left in between. This CDR3 contains 14 residues. The chain's CDR3 is CASSVQAVSYEQYF. The DNA for the CDR3 is TGTGCCAGCAGCGTTCAGGCAGTCTCCTACGAGCAGTACTTC.

In its sample, this clone was seen a few times. The rearrangement uses TRBV7-3 and TRBJ2-3; 14 bases map to TRBD2. The germline V gene encodes CDR1 SGHTA and CDR2 FQGTGA. There are 17 residues in the CDR3. V lost 5 bases and J lost 2; bases outside the gene matches: 6. CDR3 nucleotides: TGTGCCAGCAGCCCACCGGGACTAGCGGGGGTCACAGATACGCAGTATTTT. Translated: CASSPPGLAGVTDTQYF.

The genes are TRBV11-2 and TRBJ2-7; 7 bases fit TRBD1. This CDR3 region has 14 residues. Germline lookup yields CDR1 SGHAT and CDR2 FQNNGV. V dropped 6 bases and J dropped 3; count of bases not matched to a gene: 8. CDR3 nucleotides: TGTGCCAGCAGAAAAACAGGGGTGGACTACGAGCAGTACTTC. Encoded protein: CASRKTGVDYEQYF. The full variable domain, in which reference TRBV11-2 and TRBJ2-7 provide the parts outside the CDR3, is EAGVAQSPRYKIIEKRQSVAFWCNPISGHATLYWYQQILGQGPKLLIQFQNNGVVDDSQLPKDRFSAERLKGVDSTLKIQPAKLEDSAVYLCASRKTGVDYEQYFGPGTRLTVT.

The chain uses TRBV2 and TRBJ2-1, with TRBD2 matching over 13 bases. Trimming cost V 10 bases and J 7 bases; bases outside gene matches: 10. CDR1 is SNHLY, CDR2 FYNNEI, per germline. The CDR3 runs to 15 residues. The CDR3, as DNA: TGTGCCAACTCACTAGCGGGGGGGGTTAGTAATGAGCAGTTCTTC. This sequence encodes CANSLAGGVSNEQFF.

The chain links TRBV11-2 to TRBJ1-1; D gene unclear. Trimming left V 0 bases short and J 3 bases short, with 8 bases between. Germline assignment: CDR1 SGHAT and CDR2 FQNNGV. The length of the CDR3 is 14 residues. DNA of the CDR3: TGTGCCAGCAGCTTAGATGGAGGAGACACTGAAGCTTTCTTT. Translated, it gives CASSLDGGDTEAFF.

This chain uses TRBV28 with TRBJ2-7; D not certain. Trimming left V 5 bases short and J 0 bases short, with 11 bases between. CDR1 MDHEN and CDR2 SYDVKM come from the germline V gene. The CDR3 contains 14 residues. The CDR3 is CASSTLDNSYEQYF. The CDR3, as DNA: TGTGCCAGCAGTACCTTAGACAACTCCTACGAGCAGTACTTC.

V gene TRBV5-4 combines with J gene TRBJ2-2; no clear D. With 1 base removed from V and 4 bases from J, the gap between germline ends came to 11 bases. Germline loops: CDR1 SGHNT, CDR2 YYREEE (reference sequence). The CDR3 extends over 15 amino acids. The chain's CDR3 is CASSLSTTGTGELFF. CDR3 sequence (DNA): TGTGCCAGCAGCTTGAGCACTACGGGCACCGGGGAGCTGTTTTTT.

The V gene is TRBV23-1, the J gene TRBJ1-5, with D uncertain. TRBV23-1 is placed among ORFs of uncertain function. The CDR3 runs 13 residues. V lost 8 bases, J lost 6 bases, and 14 bases lay in between. The chain's CDR3 is CASQTGVSQPQHF. In DNA form, the CDR3 reads TGCGCCAGCCAGACCGGGGTCAGTCAGCCCCAGCATTTT.

This clone was counted a few times. A much larger clone differs by one base, so this may be a read error. The V gene is TRBV10-2, the J gene TRBJ1-1, with a weak D call TRBD1 (5 bases). The length of the CDR3 is 13 residues. CDR1 WSHSY and CDR2 SAAADI come from the germline V gene. Trimming pared 3 bases from V and 1 base from J, leaving 6 bases between. The CDR3 DNA sequence: TGCGCCAGCAGTGAACAGGAGAACACTGAAGCTTTCTTT. It encodes CASSEQENTEAFF.

J is TRBJ2-1 and V is TRBV25-1, with a weak D call TRBD2 (6 bases). V shed 4 bases and J shed 3 bases, with 10 bases lying between them. Germline V gives CDR1 MGHDK, CDR2 SYGVNS. This CDR3 region has 14 residues. CDR3 sequence (DNA): TGTGCCAGCAGTGGGGAGGATGACTACAATGAGCAGTTCTTC. The encoded protein is CASSGEDDYNEQFF.

The gene calls are TRBV27 and TRBJ2-2; 10 nucleotides agree with TRBD2. CDR1 is MNHEY, CDR2 SMNVEV, per germline (reference sequence). The CDR3 spans 16 residues. Trimming at V came to 2 bases and at J to 5 bases, leaving 5 bases not matched to a gene. In DNA, the CDR3 is TGTGCCAGCAGTTTACGGCCTAGCGGGGGAACCGGGGAGCTGTTTTTT. Translated: CASSLRPSGGTGELFF.

The genes are TRBV6-5 and TRBJ1-3; weak D call: TRBD1 (5 bases). CDR1 MNHEY and CDR2 SVGAGI come from the germline V gene. This CDR3 has 15 amino acids. Trimming took 2 bases from V and 2 from J, leaving 10 bases between them. CDR3 sequence reads: CASSYGGGAGNTIYF. For the CDR3, the DNA is TGTGCCAGCAGTTACGGTGGAGGGGCTGGAAACACCATATATTTT.

This sequence joins TRBV14 and TRBJ1-4; TRBD1 might be the D (5 bases). Trimming cost V 4 bases and J 5 bases, with 14 bases left between them. Germline CDR1 SGHDN, CDR2 FVKESK. The CDR3 consists of 15 residues. CDR3 sequence reads: CASSRDQGWNEKLFF. CDR3 in DNA: TGTGCCAGCAGCCGCGACCAGGGTTGGAATGAAAAACTGTTTTTT.

This clone was observed once. V and J are TRBV28 and TRBJ2-7, with TRBD1 as a possible D gene (6 bases). Trimming cost V 2 bases and J 4 bases, with 6 bases left between them. The CDR3 extends over 12 amino acids. CDR1 MDHEN and CDR2 SYDVKM come from the germline V gene. CDR3 in amino acids: CASSLTGYEQYF. CDR3 in DNA: TGTGCCAGCAGTTTAACAGGGTACGAGCAGTACTTC. The full variable domain, with the rest looked up from reference TRBV28 and TRBJ2-7, is DVKVTQSSRYLVKRTGEKVFLECVQDMDHENMFWYRQDPGLGLRLIYFSYDVKMKEKGDIPEGYSVSREKKERFSLILESASTNQTSMYLCASSLTGYEQYFGPGTRLTVT.

This sequence joins TRBV7-8 and TRBJ2-7; TRBD2 aligns across 9 bases. Germline CDR1 reads SGHVS; CDR2 reads FQNEAQ. The CDR3 is made up of 16 amino acids. Trimming removed 1 base from V and 2 bases from J; junction bases left unmatched: 6. CDR3 region: CASSLVVSSGTYEQYF. The CDR3 nucleotides are TGTGCCAGCAGCTTAGTAGTGTCTAGCGGGACCTACGAGCAGTACTTC.